Below are 29 T cell receptor beta chains sequenced from a single sample in a study of OX40 agonist ivuxolimab in advanced cancers. Clones were sequenced by immunoSEQ multiplex PCR, and TCRdb holds only the in-frame ones, with some missing. The sample holds under 20,000 clones; around 86% are singletons and the top ten take approximately 32%. The source material was CD4+ or CD8+ T cells sorted from blood, sampled in a trial of the OX40 agonist ivuxolimab. The source is an adult with an advanced solid tumor such as melanoma, head and neck, liver or kidney cancer.

The sample holds one count of this clone. V is TRBV11-2 and J is TRBJ1-5; D unresolved. The CDR3 extends over 13 amino acids. CDR1 SGHAT and CDR2 FQNNGV come from the germline V gene. The ends were cut back, 3 bases at V and 0 bases at J, with 3 bases in the middle. CDR3 amino acids: CASSLYSNQPQHF. The CDR3 coding sequence is TGTGCCAGCAGCTTGTATAGCAATCAGCCCCAGCATTTT.

This clone appeared once. The V gene is TRBV11-3, the J gene TRBJ2-1; 9 nucleotides match TRBD1. V lost 0 bases and J lost 8; bases outside the gene matches: 11. The CDR3 runs 17 residues. Per germline, CDR1 SGHNT and CDR2 YENEEA. CDR3 in DNA: TGTGCCAGCAGCTTAGAAACAGGACAGGGGTTTAGGGATGAGCAGTTCTTC. Amino acid sequence: CASSLETGQGFRDEQFF. The full variable domain, rest sourced from reference TRBV11-3 and TRBJ2-1, is EAGVVQSPRYKIIEKKQPVAFWCNPISGHNTLYWYLQNLGQGPELLIRYENEEAVDDSQLPKDRFSAERLKGVDSTLKIQPAELGDSAVYLCASSLETGQGFRDEQFFGPGTRLTVL.

The rearrangement joins TRBV7-3 to TRBJ1-2; the match to TRBD1 covers 9 bases. The CDR3 has 13 residues. J gave up 6 bases and V 5 bases, and 4 bases lay outside the gene matches. Germline V lookup: CDR1 SGHTA, CDR2 FQGTGA. The CDR3 DNA reads as TGTGCCAGCAGCCCTACAGGGGGCGATGGCTACACCTTC. It encodes CASSPTGGDGYTF.

V gene TRBV9 combines with J gene TRBJ2-1; D unresolved. Germline V gene sequence: CDR1 SGDLS, CDR2 YYNGEE. This CDR3 has 12 residues. Trimming shortened V by 0 bases and J by 10 bases, and 8 bases separated the two germline ends. The CDR3 sequence is CASSVAGAEQFF. CDR3 DNA: TGTGCCAGCAGCGTAGCTGGCGCAGAGCAGTTCTTC. The full variable domain, its missing parts supplied by reference TRBV9 and TRBJ2-1, is DSGVTQTPKHLITATGQRVTLRCSPRSGDLSVYWYQQSLDQGLQFLIQYYNGEERAKGNILERFSAQQFPDLHSELNLSSLELGDSALYFCASSVAGAEQFFGPGTRLTVL.

The chain links TRBV5-6 to TRBJ2-7; 7 bases map to TRBD1. Germline V CDR1 and CDR2: SGHDT, YYEEEE. Trimming at V came to 4 bases and at J to 7 bases, leaving 8 bases not matched to a gene. The CDR3 length is 13 residues. CDR3 region: CASSKTGLGEQYF. The CDR3 bases are TGTGCCAGCAGCAAGACAGGGCTGGGGGAGCAGTACTTC.

This clone was counted between two and nine times. The chain combines TRBV30 with TRBJ2-5; TRBD2 aligns across 8 bases. The CDR3 has 13 residues. Germline V CDR1 and CDR2: GTSNPN, SVGIG (reference sequence). The V gene end was trimmed by 0 bases and the J gene end by 5 bases; junction bases not matched to a gene: 2. The CDR3 region is CAWSVGLVETQYF. For the CDR3, the DNA is TGTGCCTGGAGTGTGGGACTAGTGGAGACCCAGTACTTC.

The chain is built from TRBV5-6 and TRBJ1-2, with TRBD1 matching 7 bases. CDR3 length: 14 residues. V shed 5 bases and J 5 bases; nucleotides not matched to a gene: 9. Germline-derived CDR1 and CDR2 are SGHDT and YYEEEE. The CDR3 spells CASRQGQELYGYTF. The CDR3 region has the DNA TGTGCCAGCAGACAAGGACAGGAACTTTATGGCTACACCTTC.

This clone was detected once. The chain uses TRBV27 and TRBJ2-7, with TRBD1 as a possible D gene (6 bases). Germline loops: CDR1 MNHEY, CDR2 SMNVEV (reference sequence). There are 15 residues in the CDR3. V was trimmed by 6 bases and J by 6 bases, leaving 21 bases between them. The CDR3 region has the DNA TGTGCCAGCAGCTATGGGGGCAGGGTCTCTGGCGAGCAGTACTTC. This codes for CASSYGGRVSGEQYF.

V and J are TRBV14 and TRBJ2-2; a weak D match, TRBD2 (6 bases). The CDR3 covers 15 residues. The V end was cut by 3 bases, the J end by 0 bases, with 8 bases between. The germline CDR1 and CDR2 sequences are SGHDN and FVKESK. CDR3 coding DNA: TGTGCCAGCAGCCATCTAGCGACGAACACCGGGGAGCTGTTTTTT. It translates to CASSHLATNTGELFF.

The J gene is TRBJ1-1, the V gene TRBV7-9; the D gene is possibly TRBD1 (5 bases). Per germline, CDR1 SEHNR and CDR2 FQNEAQ (reference sequence). Trimming pared 1 base from V and 4 bases from J, leaving 19 bases between. The CDR3 runs 17 residues. The CDR3 DNA follows: TGTGCCAGCAGCTTAGGTCTGGGCGACAGTCGCGGCACTGAAGCTTTCTTT. Its protein product is CASSLGLGDSRGTEAFF.

The chain combines TRBV4-3 with TRBJ2-7; TRBD2 agrees at 12 bases. Germline assignment: CDR1 LGHNA and CDR2 YSLEER. With V trimmed by 7 bases and J by 2 bases, 6 bases remained unmatched. The CDR3 covers 15 residues. The CDR3 DNA reads as TGCGCCAGCAATCTCGGACTAGCGGGGACCTACGAGCAGTACTTC. It translates to CASNLGLAGTYEQYF.

The gene calls are TRBV27 and TRBJ1-5; perhaps TRBD1 as D (5 bases). This CDR3 is 15 amino acids long. The V gene's germline CDR1 is MNHEY and CDR2 SMNVEV (reference sequence). The V end lost 2 bases, the J end lost 2 bases, and 10 bases lay between the germline ends. CDR3 sequence: CASSLNSGGNQPQHF. CDR3 nucleotides: TGTGCCAGCAGTTTAAATTCGGGGGGCAATCAGCCCCAGCATTTT.

The gene calls are TRBV4-3 and TRBJ2-2, with 8 bases fitting TRBD1. The CDR3 totals 15 residues. From germline, CDR1 is LGHNA and CDR2 YSLEER. V trimming: 3 bases; J trimming: 6 bases; junction bases outside the gene matches: 6. CDR3 region: CASSQEGQAPGELFF. CDR3 nucleotides: TGCGCCAGCAGCCAGGAGGGACAGGCCCCCGGGGAGCTGTTTTTT.

The chain employs TRBV6-4 and TRBJ1-1, with TRBD1 identical over 10 bases. This CDR3 contains 17 residues. Germline trimming cut 0 bases from V and 6 bases from J; bases unmatched to any gene: 10. CDR1 is MRHNA and CDR2 is SNTAGT in the germline V gene. This CDR3 is CASSDSIPGQGRSEAFF. For the CDR3, the DNA is TGTGCCAGCAGTGACTCGATCCCGGGACAGGGGAGGTCTGAAGCTTTCTTT.

The rearrangement uses TRBV6-1 and TRBJ1-1; no firm D call. V lost 6 bases and J 0 bases, leaving 11 bases between the germline ends. Germline V gene lookup returns CDR1 MNHNS and CDR2 SASEGT. This CDR3 has 14 amino acids. As DNA, the CDR3 is TGTGCCAGCAGACCAGGACCGCTGAACACTGAAGCTTTCTTT. Translating it yields CASRPGPLNTEAFF.

The chain uses TRBV13 and TRBJ1-2; 8 nucleotides line up with TRBD1. Germline V CDR1 and CDR2: PRHDT, FYEKMQ (reference sequence). Trimming cost V 5 bases and J 7 bases; bases outside gene matches: 9. This CDR3 spans 14 amino acids. The CDR3 DNA is TGTGCCAGCAGCGACGGACAGGGAGGTGGTGGCTACACCTTC. It is translated as CASSDGQGGGGYTF.

The chain joins TRBV2 to TRBJ1-2; a weak D match, TRBD1 (5 bases). Germline assignment: CDR1 SNHLY and CDR2 FYNNEI. The CDR3 length is 12 residues. Trimming removed 7 bases from V and 3 bases from J, with 9 bases in between. The CDR3 sequence: CASIQGDYGYTF. CDR3 sequence (DNA): TGTGCCAGCATTCAGGGCGACTATGGCTACACCTTC.

CDR3 in DNA: TGTGCCAGCAGCCAAGGTACTATCCCCAGGGAGGACAGTCTTAACTATGGCTACACCTTC. As protein: CASSQGTIPREDSLNYGYTF. The chain has TRBV4-2 and TRBJ1-2, with D maybe TRBD1 (6 bases). The CDR3 consists of 20 residues. From germline, CDR1 is LGHNA and CDR2 YNFKEQ. Trimming cost V 1 base and J 1 base, with 25 bases left between them.

The rearrangement uses TRBV19 and TRBJ1-5; D uncertain. Trimming took off 3 bases at V and 0 bases at J, with 6 bases between the two ends. The CDR3 covers 14 residues. The germline CDR1 and CDR2 sequences are LNHDA and SQIVND (reference sequence). In DNA form, the CDR3 reads TGTGCCAGTAGTATTTCAGGTAGCAATCAGCCCCAGCATTTT. Translating it yields CASSISGSNQPQHF.

This chain links TRBV14 with TRBJ1-4; D is uncertain. CDR3 length equals 14 residues. Germline CDR1 and CDR2: SGHDN and FVKESK. Trimming shortened V by 5 bases and J by 9 bases, and 16 bases separated the two germline ends. The DNA of the CDR3 is TGTGCCAGCAGCTACCCCCAAGGCAGTCAAAAACTGTTTTTT. Translating gives CASSYPQGSQKLFF.

Comments on this clone: Other DNA sequences in this sample translate to the same CDR3. The V and J genes are TRBV27 and TRBJ2-1, with 8 bases lining up with TRBD2. Germline lookup yields CDR1 MNHEY and CDR2 SMNVEV (reference sequence). The CDR3 runs to 15 residues. J gave up 0 bases and V 6 bases, and 4 bases lay outside the gene matches. In DNA, the CDR3 is TGTGCCAGCAGCTTGGCGGGAGGCTCCTACAATGAGCAGTTCTTC. Translated: CASSLAGGSYNEQFF.

This chain connects TRBV28 to TRBJ2-7; TRBD1 is a possible D gene (6 bases). The CDR3 sequence is 14 residues long. Deletions cut 3 bases from V and 2 bases from J, with 11 bases between. Germline lookup yields CDR1 MDHEN and CDR2 SYDVKM. The CDR3 DNA sequence: TGTGCCAGCAGTTTTTTAGGACAGACCTACGAGCAGTACTTC. Translating gives CASSFLGQTYEQYF.

This sequence joins TRBV28 and TRBJ1-5; D may be TRBD1 (5 bases). Trimming stripped 4 bases from V and 4 bases from J, with 5 bases between. CDR3 size: 12 residues. The germline V gene encodes CDR1 MDHEN and CDR2 SYDVKM. For the CDR3, the DNA is TGTGCCAGCAGTTGGGGGAATCAGCCCCAGCATTTT. Its protein is CASSWGNQPQHF.

V usage is TRBV27 and J usage is TRBJ2-5; TRBD2 might be the D (6 bases). V was cut by 6 bases and J by 3 bases, with 20 bases left in between. Germline V gene lookup returns CDR1 MNHEY and CDR2 SMNVEV (reference sequence). The CDR3 length is 16 residues. CDR3 region: CASSGTPAGGEETQYF. For the CDR3, the DNA is TGTGCCAGCAGCGGTACTCCGGCAGGAGGGGAAGAGACCCAGTACTTC.

This CDR3 is CASSNKNQPQHF. Written as DNA, the CDR3 is TGTGCCAGCAGTAACAAGAATCAGCCCCAGCATTTT. This chain links TRBV5-8 with TRBJ1-5; D is unresolved. Germline V CDR1 and CDR2: SGHTS, YDEGEE. This CDR3 is built from 12 residues. Trimming took off 5 bases at V and 4 bases at J, with 7 bases between the two ends. Full variable domain (outside the CDR3, taken from reference TRBV5-8 and TRBJ1-5): EAGVTQSPTHLIKTRGQQATLRCSPISGHTSVYWYQQALGLGLQFLLWYDEGEERNRGNFPPRFSGRQFPNYSSELNVNALELEDSALYLCASSNKNQPQHFGDGTRLSIL.

The chain is built from TRBV9 and TRBJ2-1; 8 bases match TRBD2. Germline V gives CDR1 SGDLS, CDR2 YYNGEE. With 4 bases clipped from V and 3 bases from J, the junction kept 9 bases outside the gene matches. The CDR3 length is 16 residues. CDR3 nucleotide sequence: TGTGCCAGCAGCCCCCAAGCGGGAGTGTTCTACAATGAGCAGTTCTTC. Its translation is CASSPQAGVFYNEQFF.

This clone was seen only once. This chain links TRBV9 with TRBJ1-1, with a possible D match to TRBD1 (5 bases). CDR1 and CDR2 from the germline V gene are SGDLS and YYNGEE. The V and J ends lost 4 bases and 2 bases respectively, with 15 bases between them. This CDR3 contains 15 residues. CDR3 sequence reads: CASSPGRGVNTEAFF. CDR3 nucleotides: TGTGCCAGCAGCCCCGGGAGGGGCGTCAACACTGAAGCTTTCTTT.

The chain has TRBV2 and TRBJ1-1; no reliable D call. CDR1 and CDR2 from the germline V gene are SNHLY and FYNNEI. The CDR3 totals 15 residues. Trimming removed 1 base from V and 0 bases from J, with 9 bases in between. CDR3 in amino acids: CASSEVRRLNTEAFF. CDR3 nucleotides: TGTGCCAGCAGTGAAGTCAGACGCTTGAACACTGAAGCTTTCTTT. Together with reference TRBV2 and TRBJ1-1, the CDR3 gives the full variable domain: EPEVTQTPSHQVTQMGQEVILRCVPISNHLYFYWYRQILGQKVEFLVSFYNNEISEKSEIFDDQFSVERPDGSNFTLKIRSTKLEDSAMYFCASSEVRRLNTEAFFGQGTRLTVV.

V and J are TRBV6-1 and TRBJ2-7; 8 nucleotides agree with TRBD1. The J segment lost 3 bases and the V segment lost 2 bases, leaving 6 bases of the junction unmatched. This CDR3 comprises 15 residues. Germline V CDR1 and CDR2: MNHNS, SASEGT. The CDR3 spells CASSELLGQDYEQYF. The CDR3 nucleotides are TGTGCCAGCAGTGAATTATTGGGACAGGACTACGAGCAGTACTTC.